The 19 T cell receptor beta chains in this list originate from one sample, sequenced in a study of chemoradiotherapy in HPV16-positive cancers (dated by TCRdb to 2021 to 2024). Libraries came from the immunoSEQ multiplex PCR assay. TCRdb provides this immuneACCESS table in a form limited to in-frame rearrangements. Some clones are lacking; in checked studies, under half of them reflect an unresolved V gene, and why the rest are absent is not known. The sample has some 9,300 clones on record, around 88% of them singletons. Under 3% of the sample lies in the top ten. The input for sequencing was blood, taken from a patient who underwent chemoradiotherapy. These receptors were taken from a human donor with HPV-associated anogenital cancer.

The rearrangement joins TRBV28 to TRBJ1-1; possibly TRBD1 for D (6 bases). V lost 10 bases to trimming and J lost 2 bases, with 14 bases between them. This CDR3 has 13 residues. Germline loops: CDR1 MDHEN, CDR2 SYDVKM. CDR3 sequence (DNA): TGTGCCACCTACACGGACAGTAACACTGAAGCTTTCTTT. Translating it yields CATYTDSNTEAFF.

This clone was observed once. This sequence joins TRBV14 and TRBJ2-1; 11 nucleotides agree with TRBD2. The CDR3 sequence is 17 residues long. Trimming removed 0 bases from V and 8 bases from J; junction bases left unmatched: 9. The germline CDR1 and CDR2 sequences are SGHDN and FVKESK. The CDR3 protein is CASSQDPLAGGYHEQFF. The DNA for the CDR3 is TGTGCCAGCAGCCAAGACCCCCTAGCGGGGGGTTATCATGAGCAGTTCTTC.

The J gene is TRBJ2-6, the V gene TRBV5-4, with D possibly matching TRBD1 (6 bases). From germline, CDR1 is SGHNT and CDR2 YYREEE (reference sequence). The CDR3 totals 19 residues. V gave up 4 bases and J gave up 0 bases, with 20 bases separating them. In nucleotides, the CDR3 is TGTGCCAGCAGCCGAGGTCCCAGGGACACCGACTCTGGGGCCAACGTCCTGACTTTC. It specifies CASSRGPRDTDSGANVLTF. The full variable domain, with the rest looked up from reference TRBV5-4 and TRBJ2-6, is ETGVTQSPTHLIKTRGQQVTLRCSSQSGHNTVSWYQQALGQGPQFIFQYYREEENGRGNFPPRFSGLQFPNYSSELNVNALELDDSALYLCASSRGPRDTDSGANVLTFGAGSRLTVL.

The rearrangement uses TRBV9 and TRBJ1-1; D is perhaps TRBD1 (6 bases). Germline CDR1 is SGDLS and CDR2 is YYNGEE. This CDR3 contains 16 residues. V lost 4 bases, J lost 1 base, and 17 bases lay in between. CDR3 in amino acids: CASSPRGSPGNTEAFF. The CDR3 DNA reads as TGTGCCAGCAGCCCAAGGGGGAGCCCTGGGAACACTGAAGCTTTCTTT.

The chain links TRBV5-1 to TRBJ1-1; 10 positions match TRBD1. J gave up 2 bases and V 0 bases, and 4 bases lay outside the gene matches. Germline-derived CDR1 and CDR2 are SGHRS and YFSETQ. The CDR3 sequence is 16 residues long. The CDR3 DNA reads TGCGCCAGCAGCTTGGTGACAGGGGGCGGTAACACTGAAGCTTTCTTT. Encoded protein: CASSLVTGGGNTEAFF.

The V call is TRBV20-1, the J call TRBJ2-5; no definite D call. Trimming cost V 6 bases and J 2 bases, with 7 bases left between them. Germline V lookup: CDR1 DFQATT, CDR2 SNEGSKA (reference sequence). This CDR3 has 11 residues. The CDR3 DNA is TGCAGTGCGAGTCCTCAAGAGACCCAGTACTTC. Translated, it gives CSASPQETQYF.

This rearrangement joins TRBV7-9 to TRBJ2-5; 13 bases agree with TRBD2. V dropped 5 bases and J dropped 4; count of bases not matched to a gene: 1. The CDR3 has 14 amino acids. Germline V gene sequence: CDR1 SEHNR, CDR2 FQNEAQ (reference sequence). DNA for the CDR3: TGTGCCAGCAGCCGACTAGCGGGGGGAGAGACCCAGTACTTC. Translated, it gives CASSRLAGGETQYF.

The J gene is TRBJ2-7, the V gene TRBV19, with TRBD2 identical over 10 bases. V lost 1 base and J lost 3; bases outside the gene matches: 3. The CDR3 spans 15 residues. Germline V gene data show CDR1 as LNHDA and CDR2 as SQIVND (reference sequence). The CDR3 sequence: CASSIAPSGGYEQYF. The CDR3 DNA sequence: TGTGCCAGTAGTATAGCGCCTAGCGGGGGCTACGAGCAGTACTTC.

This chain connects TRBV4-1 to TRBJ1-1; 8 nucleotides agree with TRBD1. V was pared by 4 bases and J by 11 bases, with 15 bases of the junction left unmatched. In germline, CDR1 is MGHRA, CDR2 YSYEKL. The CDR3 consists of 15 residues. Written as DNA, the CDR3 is TGCGCCAGCAGCCGCCTAGGGATGGACAGGGTAGGGGCTTTCTTT. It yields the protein CASSRLGMDRVGAFF.

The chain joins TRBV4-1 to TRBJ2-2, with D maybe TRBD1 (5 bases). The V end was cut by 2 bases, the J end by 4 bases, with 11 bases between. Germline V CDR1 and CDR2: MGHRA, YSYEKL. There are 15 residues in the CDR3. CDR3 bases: TGCGCCAGCAGCCAACAGGGAACGCGCACCGGGGAGCTGTTTTTT. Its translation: CASSQQGTRTGELFF.

CDR3 DNA sequence: TGTGCCAGCACTCCCTTAGCGGGGCGGCAAGAGACCCAGTACTTC. This translates into CASTPLAGRQETQYF. The V and J genes are TRBV7-2 and TRBJ2-5; 8 positions match TRBD2. Germline-derived CDR1 and CDR2 are SGHTA and FQGNSA. V lost 7 bases, J lost 2 bases, and 9 bases stayed unmatched. This CDR3 spans 15 amino acids.

The CDR3 protein is CSVRQGDEQFF. The CDR3 bases are TGCAGCGTTCGACAGGGCGATGAGCAGTTCTTC. The V call is TRBV29-1, the J call TRBJ2-1; 7 positions match TRBD1. Germline lookup yields CDR1 SQVTM and CDR2 ANQGSEA. This CDR3 is built from 11 residues. V dropped 5 bases and J dropped 8; count of bases not matched to a gene: 3.

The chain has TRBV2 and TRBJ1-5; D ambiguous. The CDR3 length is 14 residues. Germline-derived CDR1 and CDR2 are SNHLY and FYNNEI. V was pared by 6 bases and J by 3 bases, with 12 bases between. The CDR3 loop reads CASSDTGHNQPQHF. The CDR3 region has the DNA TGTGCCAGCAGCGACACCGGGCACAATCAGCCCCAGCATTTT.

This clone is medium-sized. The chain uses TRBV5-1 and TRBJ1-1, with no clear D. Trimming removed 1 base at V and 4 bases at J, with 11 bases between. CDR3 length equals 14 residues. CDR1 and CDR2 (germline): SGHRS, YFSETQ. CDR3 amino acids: CASSLSKYSTEAFF. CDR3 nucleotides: TGCGCCAGCAGCTTGTCTAAGTATTCCACTGAAGCTTTCTTT.

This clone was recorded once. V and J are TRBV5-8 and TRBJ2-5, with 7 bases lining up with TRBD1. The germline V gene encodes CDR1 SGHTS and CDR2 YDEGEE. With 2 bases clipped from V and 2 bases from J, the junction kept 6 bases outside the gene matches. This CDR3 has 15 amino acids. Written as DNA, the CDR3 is TGTGCCAGCAGCTTACACGGGACAGCACAAGAGACCCAGTACTTC. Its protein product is CASSLHGTAQETQYF.

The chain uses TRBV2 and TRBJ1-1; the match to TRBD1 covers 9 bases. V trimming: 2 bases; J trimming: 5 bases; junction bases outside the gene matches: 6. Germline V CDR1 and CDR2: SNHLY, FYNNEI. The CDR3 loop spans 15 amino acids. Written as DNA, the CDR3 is TGTGCCAGCAGTGAAAGGGACAGGGTGATAACTGAAGCTTTCTTT. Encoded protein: CASSERDRVITEAFF. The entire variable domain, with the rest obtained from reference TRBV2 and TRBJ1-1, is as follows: EPEVTQTPSHQVTQMGQEVILRCVPISNHLYFYWYRQILGQKVEFLVSFYNNEISEKSEIFDDQFSVERPDGSNFTLKIRSTKLEDSAMYFCASSERDRVITEAFFGQGTRLTVV.

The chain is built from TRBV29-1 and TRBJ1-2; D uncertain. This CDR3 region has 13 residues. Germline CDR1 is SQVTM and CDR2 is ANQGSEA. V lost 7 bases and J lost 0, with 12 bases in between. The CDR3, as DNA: TGCAGCGGGGGAGGGCCGGCTAACTATGGCTACACCTTC. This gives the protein CSGGGPANYGYTF.

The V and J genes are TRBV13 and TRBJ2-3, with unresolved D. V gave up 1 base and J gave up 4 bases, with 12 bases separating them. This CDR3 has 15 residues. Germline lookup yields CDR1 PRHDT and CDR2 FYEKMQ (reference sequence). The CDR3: CASSLAPLGPDTQYF. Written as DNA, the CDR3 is TGTGCCAGCAGCTTAGCACCCCTGGGCCCAGATACGCAGTATTTT.

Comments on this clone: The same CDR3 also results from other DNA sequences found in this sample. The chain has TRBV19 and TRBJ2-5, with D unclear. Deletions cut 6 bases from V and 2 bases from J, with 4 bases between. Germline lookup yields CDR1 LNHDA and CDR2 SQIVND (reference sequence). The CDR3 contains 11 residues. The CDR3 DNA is TGTGCCAGTAGGGGACAAGAGACCCAGTACTTC. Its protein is CASRGQETQYF. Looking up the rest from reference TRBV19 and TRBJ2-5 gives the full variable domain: DGGITQSPKYLFRKEGQNVTLSCEQNLNHDAMYWYRQDPGQGLRLIYYSQIVNDFQKGDIAEGYSVSREKKESFPLTVTSAQKNPTAFYLCASRGQETQYFGPGTRLLVL.